The present entry profiles one T cell receptor (beta chain) with its context. The data belong to a study of blood T cell repertoires in COVID-19. Study information: Both acute and convalescent COVID-19 samples were obtained from the United States, Italy and Spain.

The method was immunoSEQ multiplex PCR; TCRdb's version includes in-frame clones alone and lacks a portion of them. The table has just under 350,000 clones, about 90% seen once; the top ten hold around 3.5%. Germline CDR1 SQVTM, CDR2 ANQGSEA. Trimming shortened V by 5 bases and J by 6 bases, and 13 bases separated the two germline ends. There are 12 residues in the CDR3. Material: peripheral blood. This sequence originates from a woman between 18 and 29 years old who had recovered from COVID-19. J is TRBJ1-1 and V is TRBV29-1; the D gene is possibly TRBD1 (6 bases). CDR3 loop: CSVTTGYPEAFF. CDR3 coding DNA: TGCAGCGTTACGACAGGTTACCCTGAAGCTTTCTTT.